These 20 T cell receptor beta chains originate from one sample sequenced in a study of shared clonotypes between healthy human individuals. Assay used: immunoSEQ multiplex PCR; TCRdb lists only in-frame clones, some missing. The table shows approximately 2,000,000 clones, with 92% occurring only once. The source material was naive CD4+ T cells from PBMCs. Subset given: CD45RA+ positively selected. All receptors come from a man aged 18 to 30 in good health. Some clones in this sample may be carry-over from other donors' samples.

CDR3 sequence: CASTTVLTGAGNTIYF. In DNA, the CDR3 is TGTGCCAGCACGACAGTTTTGACAGGCGCTGGAAACACCATATATTTT. V is TRBV19 and J is TRBJ1-3; D is possibly TRBD1 (6 bases). Trimming took off 9 bases at V and 2 bases at J, with 20 bases between the two ends. The CDR3 loop spans 16 amino acids. From germline, CDR1 is LNHDA and CDR2 SQIVND (reference sequence). The full variable domain, rest sourced from reference TRBV19 and TRBJ1-3, is DGGITQSPKYLFRKEGQNVTLSCEQNLNHDAMYWYRQDPGQGLRLIYYSQIVNDFQKGDIAEGYSVSREKKESFPLTVTSAQKNPTAFYLCASTTVLTGAGNTIYFGEGSWLTVV.

This sequence joins TRBV2 and TRBJ1-2; tentative D call: TRBD1 (6 bases). The CDR3 loop spans 11 amino acids. The V and J ends lost 6 bases and 10 bases respectively, with 12 bases between them. CDR1 is SNHLY, CDR2 FYNNEI, per germline. The CDR3 sequence is CASRGTLDYTF. Here the CDR3 DNA reads TGTGCCAGCAGGGGGACATTGGACTACACCTTC. Filled out from reference TRBV2 and TRBJ1-2, the complete variable domain reads EPEVTQTPSHQVTQMGQEVILRCVPISNHLYFYWYRQILGQKVEFLVSFYNNEISEKSEIFDDQFSVERPDGSNFTLKIRSTKLEDSAMYFCASRGTLDYTFGSGTRLTVV.

This sequence joins TRBV9 and TRBJ2-1, with 11 nucleotides matching TRBD2. V dropped 4 bases and J dropped 9; count of bases not matched to a gene: 6. This CDR3 is 14 amino acids long. Germline values: CDR1 SGDLS, CDR2 YYNGEE. CDR3 bases: TGTGCCAGCAGCTTGACTAGCGGGATGCTTGAGCAGTTCTTC. Translation gives CASSLTSGMLEQFF.

This chain uses TRBV9 with TRBJ2-7; the D gene could be TRBD1 or TRBD2 (5 bases each). From germline, CDR1 is SGDLS and CDR2 YYNGEE. Deletions cut 4 bases from V and 0 bases from J, with 11 bases between. The CDR3 length is 14 residues. The CDR3 loop reads CASSPRDASYEQYF. CDR3 bases: TGTGCCAGCAGCCCCCGGGACGCCTCCTACGAGCAGTACTTC.

The gene calls are TRBV27 and TRBJ2-1, with 10 bases lining up with TRBD2. The CDR3 spans 15 residues. The trim removed 3 bases at V and 6 bases at J, leaving 5 bases unmatched. Per the germline V gene, CDR1 is MNHEY and CDR2 is SMNVEV (reference sequence). The CDR3 DNA follows: TGTGCCAGCAGTTTCCGACTAGCGGGCGGCAATGAGCAGTTCTTC. This sequence encodes CASSFRLAGGNEQFF.

This chain connects TRBV28 to TRBJ2-7, with 10 positions matching TRBD2. This CDR3 contains 14 residues. CDR1 and CDR2 from the germline V gene are MDHEN and SYDVKM. Germline trimming cut 6 bases from V and 3 bases from J; bases unmatched to any gene: 5. The chain's CDR3 is CASSRTSGVYEQYF. The DNA for the CDR3 is TGTGCCAGCAGCCGAACTAGCGGGGTCTACGAGCAGTACTTC.

V usage is TRBV5-1 and J usage is TRBJ1-2; D might be TRBD1 (5 bases). This CDR3 is built from 14 residues. Deletions cut 3 bases from V and 8 bases from J, with 17 bases between. CDR1 SGHRS and CDR2 YFSETQ come from the germline V gene. The CDR3: CASSSSGTLWGYTF. The DNA for the CDR3 is TGCGCCAGCAGCTCCTCGGGGACCCTCTGGGGCTACACCTTC. The full variable domain, completed using reference TRBV5-1 and TRBJ1-2, is KAGVTQTPRYLIKTRGQQVTLSCSPISGHRSVSWYQQTPGQGLQFLFEYFSETQRNKGNFPGRFSGRQFSNSRSEMNVSTLELGDSALYLCASSSSGTLWGYTFGSGTRLTVV.

There are a few counts of this clone. The chain carries TRBV30 and TRBJ2-4; TRBD1 is a possible D gene (6 bases). With 3 bases removed from V and 8 bases from J, the gap between germline ends came to 14 bases. The germline CDR1 and CDR2 sequences are GTSNPN and SVGIG (reference sequence). The CDR3 runs to 13 residues. CDR3 DNA: TGTGCCTGGAGGGCCGGGACATACGACATTCAGTACTTC. Its translation is CAWRAGTYDIQYF.

The chain links TRBV6-6 to TRBJ2-3; 8 bases are shared with TRBD2. CDR1 is MNHNY and CDR2 is SVGAGI in the germline V gene (reference sequence). The CDR3 sequence is 13 residues long. After removal of 7 bases from V and 1 base from J, the junction contained 1 base not matched to a gene. The CDR3 loop is CASTGLGTDTQYF. The CDR3 coding sequence is TGTGCCAGCACGGGACTAGGCACAGATACGCAGTATTTT.

V usage is TRBV7-9 and J usage is TRBJ2-5; D might be TRBD2 (7 bases). There are 13 residues in the CDR3. V shed 7 bases and J shed 4 bases, with 13 bases lying between them. Germline lookup yields CDR1 SEHNR and CDR2 FQNEAQ (reference sequence). CDR3: CASTRGGVETQYF. DNA for the CDR3: TGTGCCAGCACCCGCGGGGGCGTAGAGACCCAGTACTTC.

The table lists this clone with a few counts. J is TRBJ1-1 and V is TRBV30; D remains ambiguous. CDR1 and CDR2 (germline): GTSNPN, SVGIG (reference sequence). CDR3 length: 14 residues. V was pared by 3 bases and J by 2 bases, with 13 bases between. The CDR3 DNA is TGTGCCTGGAGAAGCCGTGCCCTTAACACTGAAGCTTTCTTT. It translates to CAWRSRALNTEAFF.

The chain combines TRBV6-1 with TRBJ2-1; D not resolved. CDR1 MNHNS and CDR2 SASEGT come from the germline V gene. The CDR3 has 13 amino acids. The V end was cut by 8 bases, the J end by 1 base, with 9 bases between. This CDR3 is CASQPRSYNEQFF. The CDR3 region has the DNA TGTGCCAGCCAACCGCGGTCCTACAATGAGCAGTTCTTC.

The chain links TRBV27 to TRBJ1-1; TRBD1 aligns across 8 bases. V was clipped by 2 bases and J by 10 bases; unmatched bases: 6. There are 13 residues in the CDR3. Germline CDR1 is MNHEY and CDR2 is SMNVEV (reference sequence). The CDR3 loop is CASSLRAGGRAFF. The CDR3 DNA follows: TGTGCCAGCAGTTTAAGGGCAGGGGGCAGAGCTTTCTTT.

The chain employs TRBV5-4 and TRBJ2-1; 8 bases fit TRBD1. Losses at the gene ends were 7 bases for V and 4 bases for J; bases not matched to a gene: 13. In germline, CDR1 is SGHNT, CDR2 YYREEE (reference sequence). The CDR3 covers 16 residues. CDR3 coding DNA: TGTGCCAGCGGTAGGTTGGGGACAGGAACATACAATGAGCAGTTCTTC. As protein: CASGRLGTGTYNEQFF.

The chain combines TRBV23-1 with TRBJ1-1; possible D gene TRBD1, 5 bases. TRBV23-1 counts as an open reading frame of uncertain function. V was pared by 3 bases and J by 6 bases, with 14 bases between. The CDR3 runs to 14 residues. The CDR3 reads CASSQEGRPPEAFF. CDR3 sequence (DNA): TGCGCCAGCAGTCAGGAGGGGCGTCCACCTGAAGCTTTCTTT.

V and J are TRBV6-7 and TRBJ2-2, with TRBD1 as a possible D gene (6 bases). TRBV6-7 is classed as an ORF, of uncertain function. CDR3 length: 15 amino acids. V was pared by 5 bases and J by 4 bases, with 14 bases between. CDR3 sequence (DNA): TGTGCCAGCAGTCGCCGGACAGCCTCCACCGGGGAGCTGTTTTTT. Translated: CASSRRTASTGELFF.

The gene calls are TRBV28 and TRBJ2-7; 9 nucleotides match TRBD1. This CDR3 has 17 amino acids. Looked up from germline, CDR1 is MDHEN and CDR2 is SYDVKM. V was pared by 6 bases and J by 3 bases, with 15 bases of the junction left unmatched. CDR3 amino acids: CASSLLDRGVGYYEQYF. The CDR3 DNA follows: TGTGCCAGCAGCCTCCTCGACAGGGGGGTAGGGTACTACGAGCAGTACTTC.

V and J are TRBV5-4 and TRBJ2-5, with 16 bases matching TRBD2. The CDR3 sequence is 17 residues long. CDR1 SGHNT and CDR2 YYREEE come from the germline V gene (reference sequence). V lost 4 bases, J lost 5 bases, and 8 bases stayed unmatched. As DNA, the CDR3 is TGTGCCAGCAGCAAAGGGACTAGCGGGAGGGCCTCGGAGACCCAGTACTTC. Protein: CASSKGTSGRASETQYF.

The chain is built from TRBV27 and TRBJ2-1, with 8 bases lining up with TRBD2. V dropped 7 bases and J dropped 4; count of bases not matched to a gene: 6. Germline CDR1 and CDR2: MNHEY and SMNVEV (reference sequence). The CDR3 extends over 14 amino acids. The CDR3 reads CASTAGGPYNEQFF. CDR3 DNA sequence: TGTGCCAGCACGGCGGGAGGACCTTACAATGAGCAGTTCTTC.

The chain couples TRBV7-8 to TRBJ2-5; 7 bases are a match to TRBD2. Germline lookup yields CDR1 SGHVS and CDR2 FQNEAQ. The CDR3 has 12 amino acids. This CDR3 reads CASGRAEETQYF. Written as DNA, the CDR3 is TGTGCGAGTGGGAGGGCCGAGGAGACCCAGTACTTC.